This T cell receptor beta chain was found in a study of beta chain features in type 1 diabetes. This clone was counted a few times. Expressed TCRB transcripts were sequenced because the entire RNA isolate underwent reverse transcription. TCRdb keeps only in-frame clones here, not all; method: immunoSEQ multiplex PCR. The table shows approximately 300,000 clones, with approximately 10% occurring only once. Trimming removed 0 bases from V and 2 bases from J, with 10 bases in between. This CDR3 is 15 amino acids long. Germline values: CDR1 SGHRS, CDR2 YFSETQ. The sequence was obtained from a woman between 25 and 40 years old in good health. Sequencing was carried out using naive CD4+ T cells from blood. V is TRBV5-1 and J is TRBJ2-3, with D perhaps matching TRBD1 (5 bases). The CDR3 reads CASSLVGRDTDTQYF. CDR3 bases: TGCGCCAGCAGCTTGGTGGGCAGGGACACAGATACGCAGTATTTT.